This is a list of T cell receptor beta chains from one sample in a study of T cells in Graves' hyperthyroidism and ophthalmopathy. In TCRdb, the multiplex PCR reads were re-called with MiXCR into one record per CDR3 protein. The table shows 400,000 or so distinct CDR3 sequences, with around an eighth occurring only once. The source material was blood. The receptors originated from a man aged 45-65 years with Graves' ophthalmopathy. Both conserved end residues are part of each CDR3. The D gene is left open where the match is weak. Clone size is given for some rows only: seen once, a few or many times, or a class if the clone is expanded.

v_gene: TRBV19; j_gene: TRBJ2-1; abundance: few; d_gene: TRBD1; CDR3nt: TGTGCCAGTAGCCCGGGGACAGGGCTTATTGATGAGCAGTTCTTC; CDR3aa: CASSPGTGLIDEQFF
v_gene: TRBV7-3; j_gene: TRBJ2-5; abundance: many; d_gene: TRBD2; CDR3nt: TGTGCCAGCAGCGAGGGACTAGCCTACCAAGAGACCCAGTACTTC; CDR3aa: CASSEGLAYQETQYF
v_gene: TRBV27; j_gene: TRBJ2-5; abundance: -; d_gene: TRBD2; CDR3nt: TGTGCCAGCAGTTTTCGCGGGAGGCGGGAGAGCCAGTACTTC; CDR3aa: CASSFRGRRESQYF
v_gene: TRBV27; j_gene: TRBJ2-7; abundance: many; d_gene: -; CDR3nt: TGTGCCAGCAGCAAGACCGGGACTCCTACCTACGAGCAGTACTTC; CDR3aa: CASSKTGTPTYEQYF
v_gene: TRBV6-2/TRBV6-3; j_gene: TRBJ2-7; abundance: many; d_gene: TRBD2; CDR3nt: TGTGCCAGCAGTCGACTAGCGGGGGACTACGAGCAGTACTTC; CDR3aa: CASSRLAGDYEQYF
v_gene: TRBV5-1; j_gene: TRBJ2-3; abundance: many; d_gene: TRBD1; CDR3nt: TGCGCCAGCAGCTCTACAGGGGATAGAGCAGATACGCAGTATTTT; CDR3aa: CASSSTGDRADTQYF
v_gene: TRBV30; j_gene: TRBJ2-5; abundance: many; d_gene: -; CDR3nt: TGTGCCTGGAGGAGGACAAAAGAGACCCAGTACTTC; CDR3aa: CAWRRTKETQYF
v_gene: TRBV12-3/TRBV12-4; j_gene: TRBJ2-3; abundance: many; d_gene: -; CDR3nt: TGTGCCAGCAGATTGAACGCAGATACGCAGTATTTT; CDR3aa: CASRLNADTQYF
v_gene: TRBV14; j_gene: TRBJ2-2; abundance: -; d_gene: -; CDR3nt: TGTGCCAGCAGCCTCAAGAGCAGCACCGGGGAGCTGTTTTTT; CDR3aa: CASSLKSSTGELFF
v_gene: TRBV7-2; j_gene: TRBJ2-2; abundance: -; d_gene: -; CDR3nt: TGTGCCAGCAGCTTAGCGGGAACAGGGTTGCACAGGGAGCTGTTTTTT; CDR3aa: CASSLAGTGLHRELFF
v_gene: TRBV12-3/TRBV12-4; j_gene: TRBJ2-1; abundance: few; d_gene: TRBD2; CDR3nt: TGTGCCAGCAGTTTTGTCCGACTAGCGGATTACAATGAGCAGTTCTTC; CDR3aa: CASSFVRLADYNEQFF
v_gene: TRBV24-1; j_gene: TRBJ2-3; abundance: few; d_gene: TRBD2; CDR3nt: TGTGCCACCAGTGATTTTCTTAGCGGGGTTAGCACAGATACGCAGTATTTT; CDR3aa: CATSDFLSGVSTDTQYF
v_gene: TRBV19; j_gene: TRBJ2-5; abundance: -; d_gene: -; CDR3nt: TGTGCCAGTAGTACAAGGGACCGCCAGTACTTC; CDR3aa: CASSTRDRQYF
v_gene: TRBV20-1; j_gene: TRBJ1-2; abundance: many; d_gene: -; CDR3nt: TGCAGTGCTCAAAAAACAGGGACGAACTATGGCTACACCTTC; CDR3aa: CSAQKTGTNYGYTF
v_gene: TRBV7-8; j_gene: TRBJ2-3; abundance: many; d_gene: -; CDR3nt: TGTGCCAGCAGCTCGGCGGACCCGAGGCACACAGATACGCAGTATTTT; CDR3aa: CASSSADPRHTDTQYF
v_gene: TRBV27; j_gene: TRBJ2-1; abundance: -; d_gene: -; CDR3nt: TGTGCCAGCAACTTACCGGGTTATGAGCAGTTCTTC; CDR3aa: CASNLPGYEQFF
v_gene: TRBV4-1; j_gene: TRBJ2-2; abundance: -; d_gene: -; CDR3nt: TGCGCCAGCAGGGTCGCAAACACCGGGGAGCTGTTTTTT; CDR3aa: CASRVANTGELFF
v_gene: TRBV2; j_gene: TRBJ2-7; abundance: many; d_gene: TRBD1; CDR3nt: TGTGCCAGCAGCTACAGACAGGGAAGGGCCTACGAGCAGTACTTC; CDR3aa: CASSYRQGRAYEQYF
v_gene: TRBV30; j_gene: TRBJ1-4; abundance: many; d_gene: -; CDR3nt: TGTGCCTGGAGTGTACGCGGGGGAAAACTGTTTTTT; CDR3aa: CAWSVRGGKLFF
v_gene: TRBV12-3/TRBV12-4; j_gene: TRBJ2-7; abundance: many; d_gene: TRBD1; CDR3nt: TGTGCCAGCAGTTTTCCGGGACAGAGCTACGAGCAGTACTTC; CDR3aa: CASSFPGQSYEQYF
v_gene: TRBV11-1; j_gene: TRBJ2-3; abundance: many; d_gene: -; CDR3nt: TGTGCCAGCAGCTTATTGGGCTACACAGATACGCAGTATTTT; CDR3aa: CASSLLGYTDTQYF
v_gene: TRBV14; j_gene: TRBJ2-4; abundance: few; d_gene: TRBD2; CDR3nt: TGTGCCAGCAGCCGACTTAGCGGGAGAAACATTCAGTACTTC; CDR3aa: CASSRLSGRNIQYF
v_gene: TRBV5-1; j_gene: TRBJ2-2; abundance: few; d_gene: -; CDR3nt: TGCGCCAGCAGCTTGGTGGTTCTAGAGATGTCCCGGGAGCTGTTTTTT; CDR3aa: CASSLVVLEMSRELFF
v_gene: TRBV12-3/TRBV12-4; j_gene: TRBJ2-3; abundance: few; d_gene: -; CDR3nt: TGTGCCAGCACTATTTATTCCTTTTTGCAGTATTTT; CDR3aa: CASTIYSFLQYF
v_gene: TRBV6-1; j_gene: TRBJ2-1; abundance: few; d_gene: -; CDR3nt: TGTGCCAGCAGTGACACAGGGGAGCAGTTCTTC; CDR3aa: CASSDTGEQFF
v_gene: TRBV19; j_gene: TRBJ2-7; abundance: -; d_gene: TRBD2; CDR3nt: TGTGCCAGTATGGGACTAGCACCTCACGAGCAGTACTTC; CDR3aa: CASMGLAPHEQYF
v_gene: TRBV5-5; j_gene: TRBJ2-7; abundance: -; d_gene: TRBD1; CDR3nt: TGTGCCAGCAGGTTAACGGGACAGGGTTACGAGCAGTACTTC; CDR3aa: CASRLTGQGYEQYF
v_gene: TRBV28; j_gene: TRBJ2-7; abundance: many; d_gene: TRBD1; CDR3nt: TGTGCCAGCAGACCACCCCAGGGACAGGGCCACGAGCAGTACTTC; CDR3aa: CASRPPQGQGHEQYF
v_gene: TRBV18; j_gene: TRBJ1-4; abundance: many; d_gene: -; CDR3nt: TGTGCCAGCTCACGGGTTCGGGACCCTAATGAAAAACTGTTTTTT; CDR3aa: CASSRVRDPNEKLFF
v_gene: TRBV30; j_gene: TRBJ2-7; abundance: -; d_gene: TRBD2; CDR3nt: TGTGCCTGGAGTGATAAGGCTAGCGGGAACTACGAGCAGTACTTC; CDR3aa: CAWSDKASGNYEQYF
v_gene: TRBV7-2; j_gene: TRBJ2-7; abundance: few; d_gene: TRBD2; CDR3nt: TGTGCCAGCAGCTTAGTCGGGACTAGCCTGCCCGAGCAGTACTTC; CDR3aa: CASSLVGTSLPEQYF
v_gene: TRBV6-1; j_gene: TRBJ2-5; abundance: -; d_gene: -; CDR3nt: TGTGCCAGCAGTGAAGCGATGCTCAGGGGGGCGGTTGGGGAGACCCAGTACTTC; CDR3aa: CASSEAMLRGAVGETQYF
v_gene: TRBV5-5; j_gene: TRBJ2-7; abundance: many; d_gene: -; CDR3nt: TGTGCCAGCAGCTTGGAACCGGGAGTCGTATCCTACGAGCAGTACTTC; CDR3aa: CASSLEPGVVSYEQYF
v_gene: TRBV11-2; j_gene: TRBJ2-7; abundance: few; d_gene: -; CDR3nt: TGTGCCAGCAGCCCCTCCCTGGGCCCCTACGAGCAGTACTTC; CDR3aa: CASSPSLGPYEQYF
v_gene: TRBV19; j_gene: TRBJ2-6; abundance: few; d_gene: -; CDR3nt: TGTGCCAGTAGTCGACAGGCCCTCTCTGGGGCCAACGTCCTGACTTTC; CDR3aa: CASSRQALSGANVLTF
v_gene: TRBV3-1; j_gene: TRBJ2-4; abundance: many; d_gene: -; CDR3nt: TGTGCCAGCAGCCAAGAGGCGGTGGGGGGCAAAAACATTCAGTACTTC; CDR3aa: CASSQEAVGGKNIQYF
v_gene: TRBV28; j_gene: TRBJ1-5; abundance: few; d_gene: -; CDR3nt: TGTGCCACCGGGGTAAATCAGCCCCAGCATTTT; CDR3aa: CATGVNQPQHF
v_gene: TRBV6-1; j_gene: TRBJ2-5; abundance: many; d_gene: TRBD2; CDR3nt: TGTGCCAGCAGTTCGGGACTAGCGGGAGCAGAGACCCAGTACTTC; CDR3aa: CASSSGLAGAETQYF
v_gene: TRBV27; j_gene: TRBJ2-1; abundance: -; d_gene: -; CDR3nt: TGTGCCAGCAGCCCCCTCCTTAGCCTTAACAATGAGCAGTTCTTC; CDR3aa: CASSPLLSLNNEQFF
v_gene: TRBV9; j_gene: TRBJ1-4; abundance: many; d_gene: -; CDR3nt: TGTGCCAGCAGCGTAGGAGGCCTCAATGAAAAACTGTTTTTT; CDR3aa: CASSVGGLNEKLFF
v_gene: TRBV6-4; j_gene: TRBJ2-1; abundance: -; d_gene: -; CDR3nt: TGTGCCAGCAGCGACGCGGGGACCTTTAATGAGCAGTTCTTC; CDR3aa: CASSDAGTFNEQFF
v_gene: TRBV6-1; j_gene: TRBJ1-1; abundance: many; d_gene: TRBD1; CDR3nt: TGTGCCAGCAGTAGGACAGGGGAGGACCCTGAAGCTTTCTTT; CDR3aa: CASSRTGEDPEAFF
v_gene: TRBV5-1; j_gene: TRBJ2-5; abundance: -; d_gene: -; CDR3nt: TGCGCCAGCAGCTTGCAGGCAGCATTAGGGGGAGAGACCCAGTACTTC; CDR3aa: CASSLQAALGGETQYF
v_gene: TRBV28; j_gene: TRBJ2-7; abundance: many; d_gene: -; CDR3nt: TGTGCCAGCAGTCCCGGGTCTCTGGGTTTTGAGCAGTACTTC; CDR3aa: CASSPGSLGFEQYF
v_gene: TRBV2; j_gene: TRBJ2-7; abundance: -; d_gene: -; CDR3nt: TGTGCCAGCAGGACAGAGGCCCACGAGCAGTACTTC; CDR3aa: CASRTEAHEQYF
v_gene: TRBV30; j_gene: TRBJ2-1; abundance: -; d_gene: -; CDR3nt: TGTGCCTGGGGGGACTTGGGCAATGAGCAGTTCTTC; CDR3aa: CAWGDLGNEQFF
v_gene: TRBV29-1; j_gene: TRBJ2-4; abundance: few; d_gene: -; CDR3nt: TGCAGCGTTGAAGTGAGCCAGGGCAAAAACATTCAGTACTTC; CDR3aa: CSVEVSQGKNIQYF
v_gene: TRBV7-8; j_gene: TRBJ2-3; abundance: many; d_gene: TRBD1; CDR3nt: TGTGCCAGCAGCTCCTTTACAGGGGCCGCGGATACGCAGTATTTT; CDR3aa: CASSSFTGAADTQYF
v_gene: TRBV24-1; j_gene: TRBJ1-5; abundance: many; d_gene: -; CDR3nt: TGTGCCACCAGCGACCAAACCGGGGGGGATCAGCCCCAGCATTTT; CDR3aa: CATSDQTGGDQPQHF
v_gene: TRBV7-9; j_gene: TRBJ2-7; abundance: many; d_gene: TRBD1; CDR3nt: TGTGCCAGCAGCCCGTCCGGGACAGGGTCTTGGTACGAGCAGTACTTC; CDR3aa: CASSPSGTGSWYEQYF
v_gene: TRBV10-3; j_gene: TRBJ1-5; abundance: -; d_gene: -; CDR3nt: TGTGCCATCAACCCAGGGGATTCGGGTCAGCCCCAGCATTTT; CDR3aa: CAINPGDSGQPQHF
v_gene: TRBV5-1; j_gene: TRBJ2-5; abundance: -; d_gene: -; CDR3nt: TGCGCCAGCAGTAGGGCTGCGGCGGAGACCCAGTACTTC; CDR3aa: CASSRAAAETQYF
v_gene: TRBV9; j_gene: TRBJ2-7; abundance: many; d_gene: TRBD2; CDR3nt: TGTGCCAGCAGCGCCCGGGGGAGCGGGAGCTTCGAGCAGTACTTC; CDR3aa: CASSARGSGSFEQYF
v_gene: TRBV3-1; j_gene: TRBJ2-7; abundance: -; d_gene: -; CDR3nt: TGTGCCAGCAGCCAAAGAGGACAGCCCTACGAGCAGTACTTC; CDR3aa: CASSQRGQPYEQYF